The 27 T cell receptor beta chains below all came from one sample that was sequenced in a study of blood T cell repertoires in COVID-19 (dated by TCRdb to between 2020 and 2021). Receptor libraries were prepared by the immunoSEQ multiplex PCR assay. The table comes from immuneACCESS by way of TCRdb, which keeps in-frame sequences with V and J called. Part of the clones is missing from these tables; in studies checked, under half for an unresolved V gene and the rest for unknown reasons. Present in this sample are roughly 230,000 clones, roughly 80% of which were seen just once. Around 6.8% of the sample goes to the ten largest clones. The sequencing input was peripheral blood. The receptor set was obtained from a woman aged 55-70 years with active or convalescent COVID-19.

The chain links TRBV2 to TRBJ2-1, with D tentatively TRBD1 (5 bases). This CDR3 region has 13 residues. CDR1 is SNHLY, CDR2 FYNNEI, per germline. Deletions cut 6 bases from V and 3 bases from J, with 9 bases between. CDR3 loop: CASSQGIYNEQFF. The CDR3 coding sequence is TGTGCCAGCAGCCAGGGCATCTACAATGAGCAGTTCTTC. Filled out from reference TRBV2 and TRBJ2-1, the complete variable domain reads EPEVTQTPSHQVTQMGQEVILRCVPISNHLYFYWYRQILGQKVEFLVSFYNNEISEKSEIFDDQFSVERPDGSNFTLKIRSTKLEDSAMYFCASSQGIYNEQFFGPGTRLTVL.

The V call is TRBV14, the J call TRBJ2-7; tentatively, D is TRBD2 (6 bases). V was cut by 0 bases and J by 3 bases, with 9 bases left in between. Germline V gives CDR1 SGHDN, CDR2 FVKESK. There are 14 residues in the CDR3. CDR3 nucleotides: TGTGCCAGCAGCCAAGAGTGGGGGGACTACGAGCAGTACTTC. Protein product: CASSQEWGDYEQYF.

The genes are TRBV11-2 and TRBJ2-1, with 7 bases identical to TRBD2. This CDR3 is built from 14 residues. After removal of 4 bases from V and 7 bases from J, the junction contained 7 bases not matched to a gene. Germline V gene sequence: CDR1 SGHAT, CDR2 FQNNGV. The CDR3 here is CASSSTSARNEQFF. The DNA of the CDR3 is TGTGCCAGCAGCTCTACTAGCGCTCGTAATGAGCAGTTCTTC.

The chain uses TRBV4-1 and TRBJ2-1; 13 bases map to TRBD2. With V trimmed by 4 bases and J by 5 bases, 8 bases remained unmatched. This CDR3 comprises 17 residues. In germline, CDR1 is MGHRA, CDR2 YSYEKL. In nucleotides, the CDR3 is TGCGCCAGCAGCCGATGGAGGGGGACTAGCGGGAACAATGAGCAGTTCTTC. Its protein product is CASSRWRGTSGNNEQFF.

The genes are TRBV7-9 and TRBJ2-4; possible D gene TRBD2, 5 bases. CDR1 SEHNR and CDR2 FQNEAQ come from the germline V gene (reference sequence). This CDR3 comprises 15 residues. Between the trimmed V and J ends, which lost 4 bases and 2 bases, there was a span of 12 bases. The CDR3 DNA reads as TGTGCCAGCAGCTCCCACGGGGATACCAAAAACATTCAGTACTTC. Translation gives CASSSHGDTKNIQYF.

The chain combines TRBV5-1 with TRBJ2-7; 7 bases are shared with TRBD2. The CDR3 has 17 residues. Looked up from germline, CDR1 is SGHRS and CDR2 is YFSETQ. J gave up 7 bases and V 1 base, and 17 bases lay outside the gene matches. Written as DNA, the CDR3 is TGCGCCAGCAGCTTGTGGGGCGTTGGAAACGGGGAGGGGGAGCAGTACTTC. Translating it yields CASSLWGVGNGEGEQYF.

The chain links TRBV19 to TRBJ1-5; 9 nucleotides match TRBD1. Germline V gene lookup returns CDR1 LNHDA and CDR2 SQIVND (reference sequence). The CDR3 loop spans 18 amino acids. With V trimmed by 3 bases and J by 0 bases, 9 bases remained unmatched. The CDR3 loop reads CASSIRQGVWGSNQPQHF. CDR3 bases: TGTGCCAGTAGTATTCGACAGGGGGTTTGGGGTAGCAATCAGCCCCAGCATTTT.

The V call is TRBV28, the J call TRBJ2-1, with D possibly being TRBD1 (6 bases). Germline V gene lookup returns CDR1 MDHEN and CDR2 SYDVKM. The CDR3 spans 14 residues. V was trimmed by 2 bases and J by 6 bases, leaving 11 bases between them. For the CDR3, the DNA is TGTGCCAGCAGTTTAGTAACAGGGTCCAATGAGCAGTTCTTC. It codes for CASSLVTGSNEQFF.

This clone was seen only a few times. The rearrangement uses TRBV3-1 (or the pseudogene TRBV3-2) and TRBJ1-2; TRBD1 is a possible D gene (6 bases). This CDR3 has 14 residues. Trimming pared 1 base from V and 6 bases from J, leaving 12 bases between. The germline V gene has CDR1 LGHDT and CDR2 YNNKEL (reference sequence). For the CDR3, the DNA is TGTGCCAGCAGCCAAGGTGGACAGACCCATGGCTACACCTTC. It translates to CASSQGGQTHGYTF.

V usage is TRBV15 and J usage is TRBJ1-1, with D unresolved. The CDR3 is 14 residues long. The V and J ends lost 2 bases and 1 base respectively, with 8 bases between them. The germline CDR1 and CDR2 sequences are LNHNV and YYDKDF (reference sequence). CDR3 amino acids: CATSRRFGNTEAFF. In nucleotides, the CDR3 is TGTGCCACCAGCAGAAGATTCGGGAACACTGAAGCTTTCTTT. Variable domain in full (rest from reference TRBV15 and TRBJ1-1): DAMVIQNPRYQVTQFGKPVTLSCSQTLNHNVMYWYQQKSSQAPKLLFHYYDKDFNNEADTPDNFQSRRPNTSFCFLDIRSPGLGDTAMYLCATSRRFGNTEAFFGQGTRLTVV.

The rearrangement joins TRBV28 to TRBJ2-2, with 10 bases lining up with TRBD1. The CDR3 runs to 16 residues. Trimming at V came to 7 bases and at J to 7 bases, leaving 12 bases not matched to a gene. From germline, CDR1 is MDHEN and CDR2 SYDVKM. The CDR3 bases are TGTGCCAGCACCTTGCCGGGACAGGGGTCCGTCGGGGAGCTGTTTTTT. The encoded protein is CASTLPGQGSVGELFF.

Written as DNA, the CDR3 is TGTGCCAGTAGTATCGGCAGCGCGAACACCGGGGAGCTGTTTTTT. The encoded protein is CASSIGSANTGELFF. This rearrangement joins TRBV19 to TRBJ2-2; no firm D call. The CDR3 is made up of 15 amino acids. The germline V gene has CDR1 LNHDA and CDR2 SQIVND (reference sequence). The V end lost 3 bases, the J end lost 0 bases, and 8 bases lay between the germline ends. The full variable domain, its missing parts supplied by reference TRBV19 and TRBJ2-2, is DGGITQSPKYLFRKEGQNVTLSCEQNLNHDAMYWYRQDPGQGLRLIYYSQIVNDFQKGDIAEGYSVSREKKESFPLTVTSAQKNPTAFYLCASSIGSANTGELFFGEGSRLTVL.

J is TRBJ2-2 and V is TRBV9; 7 bases are shared with TRBD2. This CDR3 has 15 residues. Germline CDR1 reads SGDLS; CDR2 reads YYNGEE. J was trimmed by 2 bases and V by 4 bases; bases with no gene match: 5. CDR3 amino acids: CASSISGTNTGELFF. For the CDR3, the DNA is TGTGCCAGCAGCATCAGCGGGACTAACACCGGGGAGCTGTTTTTT.

V and J are TRBV5-1 and TRBJ2-7; 10 positions match TRBD2. The trim removed 4 bases at V and 6 bases at J, leaving 7 bases unmatched. There are 14 residues in the CDR3. The germline CDR1 and CDR2 sequences are SGHRS and YFSETQ. The CDR3 reads CASSDRTSGGEQYF. Here the CDR3 DNA reads TGCGCCAGCAGCGATCGGACTAGCGGCGGCGAGCAGTACTTC. The full variable domain, its missing parts supplied by reference TRBV5-1 and TRBJ2-7, is KAGVTQTPRYLIKTRGQQVTLSCSPISGHRSVSWYQQTPGQGLQFLFEYFSETQRNKGNFPGRFSGRQFSNSRSEMNVSTLELGDSALYLCASSDRTSGGEQYFGPGTRLTVT.

V and J are TRBV28 and TRBJ1-6; 9 nucleotides agree with TRBD1. Germline lookup yields CDR1 MDHEN and CDR2 SYDVKM. V was pared by 3 bases and J by 8 bases, with 2 bases of the junction left unmatched. CDR3 length equals 14 residues. This CDR3 reads CASSLDRGYSPLHF. The CDR3 region has the DNA TGTGCCAGCAGTTTGGACAGGGGTTATTCACCCCTCCACTTT.

The genes are TRBV18 and TRBJ2-2, with 7 bases identical to TRBD2. V lost 2 bases, J lost 3 bases, and 6 bases stayed unmatched. Looked up from germline, CDR1 is KGHSH and CDR2 is LQKENI. The CDR3 totals 16 residues. The CDR3 coding sequence is TGTGCCAGCTCACCATACGCAGGGAGGGACACCGGGGAGCTGTTTTTT. It yields the protein CASSPYAGRDTGELFF.

V is TRBV7-9 and J is TRBJ2-7, with D maybe TRBD1 (5 bases). The CDR3 runs to 13 residues. Germline V CDR1 and CDR2: SEHNR, FQNEAQ (reference sequence). V was shortened by 1 base and J by 8 bases, with 12 bases between the two germline ends. CDR3 loop: CASSLGQGSQQYV. The CDR3 DNA is TGTGCCAGCAGCTTAGGCCAGGGTTCCCAGCAGTACGTC.

The J gene is TRBJ1-2, the V gene TRBV12-3 or TRBV12-4; D is ambiguous. The CDR3 is made up of 13 amino acids. V was trimmed by 3 bases and J by 5 bases, leaving 10 bases between them. CDR3 sequence reads: CASSFTREYGYTF. The CDR3 coding sequence is TGTGCCAGCAGTTTTACAAGGGAGTATGGCTACACCTTC.

The rearrangement joins TRBV7-8 to TRBJ1-1; 8 bases match TRBD1. This CDR3 is built from 16 residues. V trimming: 0 bases; J trimming: 0 bases; junction bases outside the gene matches: 3. The germline V gene encodes CDR1 SGHVS and CDR2 FQNEAQ. CDR3 amino acids: CASSLAVTGVNTEAFF. The CDR3 bases are TGTGCCAGCAGCTTAGCCGTGACAGGGGTGAACACTGAAGCTTTCTTT.

This chain uses TRBV2 with TRBJ2-5, with D possibly being TRBD1 (6 bases). The V gene's germline CDR1 is SNHLY and CDR2 FYNNEI. The CDR3 spans 13 residues. Deletions cut 5 bases from V and 4 bases from J, with 11 bases between. The CDR3 DNA reads TGTGCCAGCAGTTATGGGGGCAGAGAGACCCAGTACTTC. Residues: CASSYGGRETQYF.

This rearrangement joins TRBV7-2 to TRBJ2-5, with D possibly matching TRBD2 (6 bases). In germline, CDR1 is SGHTA, CDR2 FQGNSA. Trimming took 1 base from V and 4 from J, leaving 13 bases between them. There are 15 residues in the CDR3. This chain's CDR3 is CASSLVADLGETQYF. The DNA of the CDR3 is TGTGCCAGCAGCTTAGTAGCGGACCTAGGAGAGACCCAGTACTTC.

This chain joins TRBV11-2 and TRBJ2-3, with a possible D match to TRBD2 (7 bases). Between the trimmed V and J ends, which lost 1 base and 0 bases, there was a span of 11 bases. There are 16 residues in the CDR3. Looked up from germline, CDR1 is SGHAT and CDR2 is FQNNGV. The CDR3 DNA follows: TGTGCCAGCAGCTTAGCGGGGGGCGCCAGCACAGATACGCAGTATTTT. Protein product: CASSLAGGASTDTQYF. The full variable domain, rest sourced from reference TRBV11-2 and TRBJ2-3, is EAGVAQSPRYKIIEKRQSVAFWCNPISGHATLYWYQQILGQGPKLLIQFQNNGVVDDSQLPKDRFSAERLKGVDSTLKIQPAKLEDSAVYLCASSLAGGASTDTQYFGPGTRLTVL.

This clone was recorded only once. J is TRBJ1-1 and V is TRBV2; the D gene is possibly TRBD1 (5 bases). Germline CDR1 reads SNHLY; CDR2 reads FYNNEI. The CDR3 runs 15 residues. The V end lost 3 bases, the J end lost 2 bases, and 13 bases lay between the germline ends. Here the CDR3 reads CASSEAGRFNTEAFF. In DNA, the CDR3 is TGTGCCAGCAGTGAGGCAGGGAGGTTTAACACTGAAGCTTTCTTT.

This chain connects TRBV7-9 to TRBJ2-3, with D hard to call. The germline V gene encodes CDR1 SEHNR and CDR2 FQNEAQ (reference sequence). This CDR3 comprises 14 residues. V shed 1 base and J shed 9 bases, with 14 bases lying between them. The DNA of the CDR3 is TGTGCCAGCAGCTTAGGTGCCGAGCTCTTCACGCAGTATTTT. The encoded protein is CASSLGAELFTQYF.

The V and J genes are TRBV7-9 and TRBJ1-6, with D possibly TRBD1 on 6 matching bases. Germline V CDR1 and CDR2: SEHNR, FQNEAQ (reference sequence). Deletions cut 4 bases from V and 0 bases from J, with 16 bases between. The length of the CDR3 is 18 residues. CDR3 sequence (DNA): TGTGCCAGCAGCTCCCGGACCGACAGGAGCTCCTATAATTCACCCCTCCACTTT. This gives the protein CASSSRTDRSSYNSPLHF. Complete variable domain (other parts from reference TRBV7-9 and TRBJ1-6): DTGVSQNPRHKITKRGQNVTFRCDPISEHNRLYWYRQTLGQGPEFLTYFQNEAQLEKSRLLSDRFSAERPKGSFSTLEIQRTEQGDSAMYLCASSSRTDRSSYNSPLHFGNGTRLTVT.

The genes are TRBV6-1 and TRBJ2-7; a weak D match, TRBD1 (6 bases). The ends were cut back, 2 bases at V and 7 bases at J, with 21 bases in the middle. The CDR3 spans 16 residues. The germline V gene encodes CDR1 MNHNS and CDR2 SASEGT. This chain's CDR3 is CASSERGSGRGLEQYV. The CDR3 DNA reads TGTGCCAGCAGTGAAAGGGGGTCAGGGCGAGGACTGGAGCAGTACGTC.

The chain joins TRBV28 to TRBJ2-3; the D gene is possibly TRBD1 (6 bases). V dropped 8 bases and J dropped 2 bases, with 11 bases sitting between them. Germline V CDR1 and CDR2: MDHEN, SYDVKM. CDR3 length: 13 amino acids. The CDR3 here is CASWDTNTDTQYF. CDR3 DNA: TGTGCCAGCTGGGACACCAACACAGATACGCAGTATTTT.